This record concerns one TCR beta chain sequence. Template switching by 5'RACE produced TCR cDNA, adding a universal primer site and UMIs. Using its own MiXCR run on the 5' RACE reads, TCRdb lists one record per CDR3 protein. The table records 40,000 to 55,000 distinct CDR3 sequences, about 6.3% of them present only once. From germline, CDR1 is SGHKS and CDR2 YYEKEE (reference sequence). This CDR3 is 14 amino acids long. Trimming shortened V by 2 bases and J by 4 bases, and 11 bases separated the two germline ends. The sample belongs to a study of T cells after yellow fever vaccination. General study results and limits: Highly abundant clonotypes carried over from the bulk population could end up in FACS-sorted repertoires as contaminants. Though weaker, the secondary response peaked faster, on day 5 versus 15. Re-detected after boosting: most primary clones, 96% of CD4 and about 85% of CD8.

The J gene is TRBJ2-3, the V gene TRBV5-5; TRBD1 is a possible D gene (5 bases). This clonotype originated in a man aged 18-30 years who received the YFV17D yellow fever vaccine. Here the sequenced sample was CD8+ T cells not binding an NS4B(214-222) dextramer, sorted from PBMCs, taken approximately 40 days after the first yellow fever vaccination. The CDR3 protein is CASSFRVQSDTQYF. The CDR3 coding sequence is TGTGCCAGCAGCTTCAGGGTACAGTCAGATACGCAGTATTTT.